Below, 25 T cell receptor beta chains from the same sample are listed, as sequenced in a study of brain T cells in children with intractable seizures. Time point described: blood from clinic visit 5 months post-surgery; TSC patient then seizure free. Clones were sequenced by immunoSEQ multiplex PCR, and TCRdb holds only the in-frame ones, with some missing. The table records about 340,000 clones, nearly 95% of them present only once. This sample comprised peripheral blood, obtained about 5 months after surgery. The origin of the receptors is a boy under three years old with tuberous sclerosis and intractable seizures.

The CDR3 DNA follows: TGTGCCAGCACCAGTCGATCCACCGAGTACTTC. This sequence encodes CASTSRSTEYF. The genes are TRBV2 and TRBJ2-7; no clear D. Trimming took off 7 bases at V and 11 bases at J, with 15 bases between the two ends. The CDR3 has 11 amino acids. Germline V lookup: CDR1 SNHLY, CDR2 FYNNEI.

The CDR3 spells CASGDRGGEGGELFF. In DNA form, the CDR3 reads TGTGCCAGCGGAGACAGGGGCGGTGAGGGCGGGGAGCTGTTTTTT. This chain connects TRBV7-9 to TRBJ2-2; TRBD1 matches at 8 bases. The CDR3 spans 15 residues. J gave up 7 bases and V 8 bases, and 12 bases lay outside the gene matches. Germline CDR1 reads SEHNR; CDR2 reads FQNEAQ (reference sequence).

Here the CDR3 reads CASSYGGQGAHEQYF. The CDR3 DNA follows: TGTGCCAGCAGCTACGGAGGACAGGGGGCTCACGAGCAGTACTTC. The chain uses TRBV7-2 and TRBJ2-7, with 11 nucleotides matching TRBD1. Germline V gene lookup returns CDR1 SGHTA and CDR2 FQGNSA. The CDR3 runs 15 residues. The ends lost 4 bases at V and 5 bases at J; junction bases unmatched: 7.

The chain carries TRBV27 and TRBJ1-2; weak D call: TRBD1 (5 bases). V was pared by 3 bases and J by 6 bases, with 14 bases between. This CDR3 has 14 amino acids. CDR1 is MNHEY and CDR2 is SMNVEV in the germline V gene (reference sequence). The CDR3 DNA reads TGTGCCAGCAGTTTGCGTGGGGCAGCGGATGGCTACACCTTC. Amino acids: CASSLRGAADGYTF.

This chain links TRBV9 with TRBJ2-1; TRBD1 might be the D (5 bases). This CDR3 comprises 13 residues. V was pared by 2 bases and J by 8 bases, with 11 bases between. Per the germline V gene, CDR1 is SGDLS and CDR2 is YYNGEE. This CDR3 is CASSVRQIDEQFF. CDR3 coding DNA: TGTGCCAGCAGCGTGAGACAGATTGATGAGCAGTTCTTC. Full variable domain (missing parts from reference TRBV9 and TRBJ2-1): DSGVTQTPKHLITATGQRVTLRCSPRSGDLSVYWYQQSLDQGLQFLIQYYNGEERAKGNILERFSAQQFPDLHSELNLSSLELGDSALYFCASSVRQIDEQFFGPGTRLTVL.

The CDR3 bases are TGTGCCAGCAGCTTAGTATCGATGGAGGACTATAATTCACCCCTCCACTTT. This gives the protein CASSLVSMEDYNSPLHF. The chain combines TRBV7-9 with TRBJ1-6; D is undetermined. Germline loops: CDR1 SEHNR, CDR2 FQNEAQ (reference sequence). Deletions cut 1 base from V and 3 bases from J, with 13 bases between. This CDR3 contains 17 residues.

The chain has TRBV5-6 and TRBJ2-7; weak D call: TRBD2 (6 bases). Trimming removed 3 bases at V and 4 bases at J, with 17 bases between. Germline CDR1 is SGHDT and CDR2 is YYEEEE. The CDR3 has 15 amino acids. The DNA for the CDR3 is TGTGCCAGCAGCTCCATGGTAGCGGTTAATTACGAGCAGTACTTC. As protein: CASSSMVAVNYEQYF.

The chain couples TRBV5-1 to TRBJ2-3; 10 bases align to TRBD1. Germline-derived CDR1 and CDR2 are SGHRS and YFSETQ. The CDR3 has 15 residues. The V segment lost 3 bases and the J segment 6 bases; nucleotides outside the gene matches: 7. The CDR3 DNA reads TGCGCCAGCAGCTCCGGGACAGGGGAAGAGGATACGCAGTATTTT. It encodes CASSSGTGEEDTQYF.

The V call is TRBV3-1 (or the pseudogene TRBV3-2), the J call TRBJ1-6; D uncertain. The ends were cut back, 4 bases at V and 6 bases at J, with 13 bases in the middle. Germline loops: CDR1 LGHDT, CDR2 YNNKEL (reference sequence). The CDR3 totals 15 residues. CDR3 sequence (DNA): TGTGCCAGCAGCCCCCCGGGCCAAACTAATTCACCCCTCCACTTT. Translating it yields CASSPPGQTNSPLHF.

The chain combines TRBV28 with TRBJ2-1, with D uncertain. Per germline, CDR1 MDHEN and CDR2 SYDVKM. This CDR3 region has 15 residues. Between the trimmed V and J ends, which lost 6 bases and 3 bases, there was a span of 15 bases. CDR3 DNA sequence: TGTGCCAGCAGCTCGCACTTCGGTTACTACAATGAGCAGTTCTTC. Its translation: CASSSHFGYYNEQFF.

CDR3 coding DNA: TGTGCCAGCTCCACGGTTTTCAGGGGTCAAAGAAATGAGCAGTTCTTC. Translated, it gives CASSTVFRGQRNEQFF. This sequence joins TRBV5-4 and TRBJ2-1; D may be TRBD1 (6 bases). Germline values: CDR1 SGHNT, CDR2 YYREEE (reference sequence). CDR3 length: 16 amino acids. The V end lost 7 bases, the J end lost 7 bases, and 24 bases lay between the germline ends.

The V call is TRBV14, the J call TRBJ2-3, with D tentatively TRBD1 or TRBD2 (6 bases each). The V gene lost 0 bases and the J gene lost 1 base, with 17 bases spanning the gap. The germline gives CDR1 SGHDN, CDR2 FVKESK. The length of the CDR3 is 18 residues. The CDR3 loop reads CASSQEGGSSGRTDTQYF. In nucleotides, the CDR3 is TGTGCCAGCAGCCAAGAGGGGGGCTCGAGCGGCCGCACAGATACGCAGTATTTT.

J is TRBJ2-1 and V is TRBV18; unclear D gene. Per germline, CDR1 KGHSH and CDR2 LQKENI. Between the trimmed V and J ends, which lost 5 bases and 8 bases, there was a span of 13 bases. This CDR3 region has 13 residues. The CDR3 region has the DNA TGTGCCAGCTCATCCTACAGACACGATGAGCAGTTCTTC. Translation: CASSSYRHDEQFF. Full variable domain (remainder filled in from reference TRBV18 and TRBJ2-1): NAGVMQNPRHLVRRRGQEARLRCSPMKGHSHVYWYRQLPEEGLKFMVYLQKENIIDESGMPKERFSAEFPKEGPSILRIQQVVRGDSAAYFCASSSYRHDEQFFGPGTRLTVL.

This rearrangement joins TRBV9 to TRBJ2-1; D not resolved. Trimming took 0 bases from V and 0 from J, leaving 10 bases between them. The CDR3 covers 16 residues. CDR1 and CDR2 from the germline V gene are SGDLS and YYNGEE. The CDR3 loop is CASSVVGWFSYNEQFF. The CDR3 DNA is TGTGCCAGCAGCGTAGTGGGCTGGTTCTCCTACAATGAGCAGTTCTTC.

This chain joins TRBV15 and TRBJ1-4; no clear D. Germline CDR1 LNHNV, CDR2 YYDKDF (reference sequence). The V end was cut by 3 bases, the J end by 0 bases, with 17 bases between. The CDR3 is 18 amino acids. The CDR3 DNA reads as TGTGCCACCAGCAGCGCGGGCTGGGATAGCGCAACTAATGAAAAACTGTTTTTT. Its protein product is CATSSAGWDSATNEKLFF.

CDR3 sequence reads: CASSWSGDTFYGYTF. The DNA for the CDR3 is TGTGCCAGCAGCTGGAGTGGGGACACGTTCTATGGCTACACCTTC. The rearrangement joins TRBV11-2 to TRBJ1-2, with D perhaps matching TRBD1 (6 bases). CDR3 length equals 15 residues. Looked up from germline, CDR1 is SGHAT and CDR2 is FQNNGV. Trimming removed 4 bases at V and 4 bases at J, with 16 bases between.

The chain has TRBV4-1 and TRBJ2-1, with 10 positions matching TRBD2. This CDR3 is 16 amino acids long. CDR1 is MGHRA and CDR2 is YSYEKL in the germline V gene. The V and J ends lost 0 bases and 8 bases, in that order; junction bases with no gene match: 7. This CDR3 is CASSQDLASGSYEQFF. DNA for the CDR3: TGCGCCAGCAGCCAAGATCTGGCTAGCGGGAGCTATGAGCAGTTCTTC.

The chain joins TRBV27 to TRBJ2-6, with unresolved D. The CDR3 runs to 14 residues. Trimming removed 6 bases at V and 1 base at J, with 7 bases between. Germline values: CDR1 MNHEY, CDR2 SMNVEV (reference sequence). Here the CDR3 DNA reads TGTGCCAGCAGCCTCTTTTCTGGGGCCAACGTCCTGACTTTC. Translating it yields CASSLFSGANVLTF.

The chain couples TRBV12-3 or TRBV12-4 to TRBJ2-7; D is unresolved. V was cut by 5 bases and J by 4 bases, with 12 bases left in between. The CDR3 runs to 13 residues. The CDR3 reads CASSQRTWYEQYF. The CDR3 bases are TGTGCCAGCAGTCAAAGGACGTGGTACGAGCAGTACTTC.

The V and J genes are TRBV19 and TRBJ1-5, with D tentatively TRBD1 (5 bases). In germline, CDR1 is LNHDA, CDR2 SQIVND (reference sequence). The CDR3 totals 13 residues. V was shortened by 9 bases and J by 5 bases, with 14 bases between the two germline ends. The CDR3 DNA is TGTGCCAGCTGTGGGCAGGGTCATCAGCCCCAGCATTTT. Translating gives CASCGQGHQPQHF.

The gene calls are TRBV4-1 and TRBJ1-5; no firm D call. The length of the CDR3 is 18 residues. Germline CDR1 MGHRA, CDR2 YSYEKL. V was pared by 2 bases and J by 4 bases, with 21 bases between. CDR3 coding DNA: TGCGCCAGCAGCCAATTTTCGGTCACCGGGGTGGCAAATCAGCCCCAGCATTTT. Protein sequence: CASSQFSVTGVANQPQHF.

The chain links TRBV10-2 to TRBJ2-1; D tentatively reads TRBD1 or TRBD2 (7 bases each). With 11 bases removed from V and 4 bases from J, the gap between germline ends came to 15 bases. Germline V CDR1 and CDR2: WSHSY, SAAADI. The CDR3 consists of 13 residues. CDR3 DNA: TGCGCCGGTTCAGGGGGAGGGTACAATGAGCAGTTCTTC. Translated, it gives CAGSGGGYNEQFF.

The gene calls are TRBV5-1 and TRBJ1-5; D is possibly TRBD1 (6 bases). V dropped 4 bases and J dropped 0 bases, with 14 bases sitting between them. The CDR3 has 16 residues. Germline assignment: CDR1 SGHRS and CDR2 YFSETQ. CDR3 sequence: CASSLGTHTSNQPQHF. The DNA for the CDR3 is TGCGCCAGCAGCCTCGGGACACACACTAGCAATCAGCCCCAGCATTTT. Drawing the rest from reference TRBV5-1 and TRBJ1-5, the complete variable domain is KAGVTQTPRYLIKTRGQQVTLSCSPISGHRSVSWYQQTPGQGLQFLFEYFSETQRNKGNFPGRFSGRQFSNSRSEMNVSTLELGDSALYLCASSLGTHTSNQPQHFGDGTRLSIL.

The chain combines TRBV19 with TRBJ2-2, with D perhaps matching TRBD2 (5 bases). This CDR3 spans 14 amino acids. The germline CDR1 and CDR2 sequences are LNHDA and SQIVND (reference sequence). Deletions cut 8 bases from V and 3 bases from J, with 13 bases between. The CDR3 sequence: CASLPGLDTGELFF. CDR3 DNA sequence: TGTGCCAGTCTTCCCGGACTTGACACCGGGGAGCTGTTTTTT.

CDR3 sequence (DNA): TGTGCCCTAGCGGGGGGGCCATACGAGCAGTACTTC. It codes for CALAGGPYEQYF. The chain joins TRBV30 to TRBJ2-7; 12 bases fit TRBD2. With V trimmed by 8 bases and J by 4 bases, 3 bases remained unmatched. Germline CDR1 reads GTSNPN; CDR2 reads SVGIG (reference sequence). CDR3 size: 12 residues. The full variable domain, completed using reference TRBV30 and TRBJ2-7, is SQTIHQWPATLVQPVGSPLSLECTVEGTSNPNLYWYRQAAGRGLQLLFYSVGIGQISSEVPQNLSASRPQDRQFILSSKKLLLSDSGFYLCALAGGPYEQYFGPGTRLTVT.